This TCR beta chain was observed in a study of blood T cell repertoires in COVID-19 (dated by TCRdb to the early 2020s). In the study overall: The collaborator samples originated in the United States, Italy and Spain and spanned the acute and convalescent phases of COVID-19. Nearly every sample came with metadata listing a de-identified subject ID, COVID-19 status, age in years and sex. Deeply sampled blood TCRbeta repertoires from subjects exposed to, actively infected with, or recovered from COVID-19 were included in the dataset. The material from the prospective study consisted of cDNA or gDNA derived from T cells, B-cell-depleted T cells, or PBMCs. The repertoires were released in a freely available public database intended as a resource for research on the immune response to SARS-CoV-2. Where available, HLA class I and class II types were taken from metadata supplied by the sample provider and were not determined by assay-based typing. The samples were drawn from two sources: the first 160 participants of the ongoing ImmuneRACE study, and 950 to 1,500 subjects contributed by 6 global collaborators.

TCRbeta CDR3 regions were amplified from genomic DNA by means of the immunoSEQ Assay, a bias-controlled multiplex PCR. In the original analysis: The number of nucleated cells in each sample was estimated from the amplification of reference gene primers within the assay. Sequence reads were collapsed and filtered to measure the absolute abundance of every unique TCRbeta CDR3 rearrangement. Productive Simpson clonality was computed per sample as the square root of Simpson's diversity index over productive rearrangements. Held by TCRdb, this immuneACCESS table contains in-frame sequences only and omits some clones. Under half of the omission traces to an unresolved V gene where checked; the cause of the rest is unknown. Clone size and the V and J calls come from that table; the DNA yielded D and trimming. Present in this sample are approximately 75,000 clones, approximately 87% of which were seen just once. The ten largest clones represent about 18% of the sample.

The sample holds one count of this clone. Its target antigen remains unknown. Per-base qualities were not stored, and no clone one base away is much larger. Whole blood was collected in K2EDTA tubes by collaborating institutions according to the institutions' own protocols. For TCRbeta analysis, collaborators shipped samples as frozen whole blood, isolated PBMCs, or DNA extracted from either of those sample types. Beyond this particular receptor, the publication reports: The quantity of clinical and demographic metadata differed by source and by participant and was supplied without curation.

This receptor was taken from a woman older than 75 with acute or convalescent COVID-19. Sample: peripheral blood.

The DNA sequence follows: TGTGCCAGCAGCCATGCTCAGGGGGCTTACAATGAGCAGTTCTTC. The translation is CASSHAQGAYNEQFF. The chain joins TRBV3-1 (or the pseudogene TRBV3-2) to TRBJ2-1; TRBD1 aligns with 8 central bases. Taken from cysteine to phenylalanine, the CDR3 has 15 residues. CDR3 DNA is the only sequence kept; it has 45 bases, read in frame from the first base. CDR1 and CDR2 are drawn from the germline V gene (reference sequence): LGHDT, YNNKEL. Here V drops 3 bases and J drops 4 bases, and the junction holds 5 bases not matched to any gene.